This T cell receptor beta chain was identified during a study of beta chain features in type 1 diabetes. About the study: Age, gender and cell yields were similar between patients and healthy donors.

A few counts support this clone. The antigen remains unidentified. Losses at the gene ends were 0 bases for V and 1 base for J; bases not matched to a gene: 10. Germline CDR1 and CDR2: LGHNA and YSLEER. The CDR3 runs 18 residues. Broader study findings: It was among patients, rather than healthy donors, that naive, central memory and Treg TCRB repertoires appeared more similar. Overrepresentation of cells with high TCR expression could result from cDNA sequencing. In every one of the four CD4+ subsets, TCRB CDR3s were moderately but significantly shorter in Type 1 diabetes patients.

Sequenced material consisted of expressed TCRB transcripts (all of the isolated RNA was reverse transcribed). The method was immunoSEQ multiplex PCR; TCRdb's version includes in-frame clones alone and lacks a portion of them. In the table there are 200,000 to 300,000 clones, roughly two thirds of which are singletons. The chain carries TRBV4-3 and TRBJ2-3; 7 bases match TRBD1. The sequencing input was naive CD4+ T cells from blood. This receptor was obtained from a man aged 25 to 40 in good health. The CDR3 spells CASSQDLTGFVGTDTQYF. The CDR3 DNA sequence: TGCGCCAGCAGCCAAGATCTGACAGGGTTTGTGGGCACAGATACGCAGTATTTT.